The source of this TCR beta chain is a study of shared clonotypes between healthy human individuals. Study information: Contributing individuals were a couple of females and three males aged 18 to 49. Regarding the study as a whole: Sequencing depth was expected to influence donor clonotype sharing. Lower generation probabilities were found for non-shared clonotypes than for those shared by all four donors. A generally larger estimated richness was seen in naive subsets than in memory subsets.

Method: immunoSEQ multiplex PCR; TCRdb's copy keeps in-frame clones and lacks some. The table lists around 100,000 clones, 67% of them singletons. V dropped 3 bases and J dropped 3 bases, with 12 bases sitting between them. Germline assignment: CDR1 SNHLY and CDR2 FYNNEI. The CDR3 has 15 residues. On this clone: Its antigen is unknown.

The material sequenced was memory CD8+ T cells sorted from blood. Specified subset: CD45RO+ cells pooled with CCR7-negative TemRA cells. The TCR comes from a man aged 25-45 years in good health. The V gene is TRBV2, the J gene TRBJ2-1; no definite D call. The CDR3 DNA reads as TGTGCCAGCAGTGAGGGTACTGACAACTACAATGAGCAGTTCTTC. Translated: CASSEGTDNYNEQFF.